This TCR beta chain was captured by sequencing in a study of T-cell reconstitution after alpha-beta-depleted transplantation in children. V shed 4 bases and J shed 4 bases, with 11 bases lying between them. CDR3 length equals 13 residues. CDR1 and CDR2 (germline): SGHNT, YYREEE (reference sequence). Study conclusions and caveats: Where alpha-beta T cells came from about two months after transplant was reportedly several hundred expanded graft clones.

This clonotype was seen ten or more times. Its antigen remains unidentified. Preparation of the TCRbeta library was carried out with unique molecular identifiers. MiXCR, run by TCRdb on the PCR reads, gives a single entry per CDR3 protein. The sample carries hundreds of thousands of distinct CDR3 sequences, 23% recorded once. The input for sequencing was PBMCs, mostly from graft donor cells, taken 360 days after TCRalphabeta/CD19-depleted stem cell transplant. The origin of this receptor is a boy less than two years old who had a stem cell transplant for acute myeloid leukemia, so the T cells may come from the graft donor. The V call is TRBV5-4, the J call TRBJ2-5; possible D gene TRBD2, 5 bases. The CDR3: CASSELDRETQYF. CDR3 nucleotide sequence: TGTGCCAGCAGCGAACTAGACCGAGAGACCCAGTACTTC.